Shown below are 30 T cell receptor beta chains from a single sample sequenced in a study of PD-1 blockade in classical Hodgkin lymphoma. The patients all showed relapse after autologous stem cell transplantation, while their brentuximab vedotin exposure varied. Produced via immunoSEQ multiplex PCR; TCRdb's table is partial and in-frame only. This table holds more than 25,000 clones, 85% to 90% found once. Sequences were derived from peripheral blood mononuclear cells (PBMCs), sampled at baseline. The receptors stem from a human donor with classical Hodgkin lymphoma.

This sequence joins TRBV5-1 and TRBJ1-6; D unclear. This CDR3 is 14 amino acids long. Germline CDR1 reads SGHRS; CDR2 reads YFSETQ. V lost 0 bases, J lost 6 bases, and 7 bases lay in between. The CDR3: CASSLEVRNSPLHF. The CDR3 bases are TGCGCCAGCAGCTTGGAGGTGCGTAATTCACCCCTCCACTTT.

The chain joins TRBV5-1 to TRBJ2-2; D remains unclear. V was pared by 7 bases and J by 4 bases, with 11 bases between. CDR1 and CDR2 from the germline V gene are SGHRS and YFSETQ. CDR3 length: 13 amino acids. The CDR3 DNA sequence: TGCGCCAGCCAAATCACGGGCACCGGGGAGCTGTTTTTT. It is translated as CASQITGTGELFF. Looking up the rest from reference TRBV5-1 and TRBJ2-2 gives the full variable domain: KAGVTQTPRYLIKTRGQQVTLSCSPISGHRSVSWYQQTPGQGLQFLFEYFSETQRNKGNFPGRFSGRQFSNSRSEMNVSTLELGDSALYLCASQITGTGELFFGEGSRLTVL.

This clone was picked up a small number of times. The sample contains more than one DNA sequence encoding this CDR3. The gene calls are TRBV5-1 and TRBJ2-4; possibly TRBD1 or TRBD2 for D (5 bases each). Germline V gives CDR1 SGHRS, CDR2 YFSETQ. The V end was cut by 4 bases, the J end by 1 base, with 15 bases between. The CDR3 is 16 residues long. Here the CDR3 reads CASSGTGAAAKNIQYF. In DNA, the CDR3 is TGCGCCAGCAGCGGCACCGGGGCAGCGGCCAAAAACATTCAGTACTTC.

The rearrangement joins TRBV28 to TRBJ1-1; 8 nucleotides line up with TRBD1. This CDR3 is 14 amino acids long. Trimming at V came to 9 bases and at J to 8 bases, leaving 14 bases not matched to a gene. From germline, CDR1 is MDHEN and CDR2 SYDVKM. In nucleotides, the CDR3 is TGTGCCAGTTGGACAGGGACGGCCATCTTGGAAGCTTTCTTT. It yields the protein CASWTGTAILEAFF.

The J gene is TRBJ1-1, the V gene TRBV7-8; 9 nucleotides agree with TRBD1. The ends lost 5 bases at V and 1 base at J; junction bases unmatched: 2. Looked up from germline, CDR1 is SGHVS and CDR2 is FQNEAQ. The CDR3 runs 14 residues. CDR3 residues: CASSGDRANTEAFF. In DNA form, the CDR3 reads TGTGCCAGCAGCGGGGACAGGGCGAACACTGAAGCTTTCTTT.

The sample holds one count of this clone. Germline and junction disagree at one end, which may indicate a read error. Other DNA sequences in the sample encode the same CDR3. The V and J genes are TRBV5-1 and TRBJ2-4; D may be TRBD1 or TRBD2 (5 bases each). Per germline, CDR1 SGHRS and CDR2 YFSETQ. The CDR3 covers 16 residues. CDR3 bases: TGCGCTAGCAGCGGCACCGGGGCAGCGGCCAAAAACATTCAGTACTTC. Its translation is CASSGTGAAAKNIQYF.

The rearrangement uses TRBV5-1 and TRBJ1-2; the match to TRBD1 covers 8 bases. The V segment lost 4 bases and the J segment 10 bases; nucleotides outside the gene matches: 6. This CDR3 is built from 12 residues. Germline CDR1 reads SGHRS; CDR2 reads YFSETQ. CDR3 region: CASSPGQELYTF. Here the CDR3 DNA reads TGCGCCAGCAGCCCGGGACAGGAGCTCTACACCTTC.

This clone was seen a single time. CDR3 coding DNA: TGCGCCAGCAGCTTGGGGACTAGCCAAGAGACCCAGTACTTC. Its protein product is CASSLGTSQETQYF. The rearrangement links TRBV5-1 to TRBJ2-5, with 7 positions matching TRBD2. The CDR3 runs to 14 residues. Germline-derived CDR1 and CDR2 are SGHRS and YFSETQ. V was pared by 0 bases and J by 1 base, with 0 bases of the junction left unmatched.

The rearrangement joins TRBV7-8 to TRBJ2-7; no definite D call. CDR1 is SGHVS, CDR2 FQNEAQ, per germline. V was trimmed by 1 base and J by 1 base, leaving 11 bases between them. The CDR3 extends over 15 amino acids. As DNA, the CDR3 is TGTGCCAGCAGCTTAGGTCGGGCAGTGTCCTACGAGCAGTACTTC. It is translated as CASSLGRAVSYEQYF. The full variable domain, rest sourced from reference TRBV7-8 and TRBJ2-7, is GAGVSQSPRYKVAKRGQDVALRCDPISGHVSLFWYQQALGQGPEFLTYFQNEAQLDKSGLPSDRFFAERPEGSVSTLKIQRTQQEDSAVYLCASSLGRAVSYEQYFGPGTRLTVT.

CDR3 sequence (DNA): TGTGCCAGCAGTTACTGGGGGGCAGGGTCGCGGGGTGAAGCTTTCTTT. This translates into CASSYWGAGSRGEAFF. The chain has TRBV6-5 and TRBJ1-1, with D perhaps matching TRBD1 (6 bases). CDR1 is MNHEY and CDR2 is SVGAGI in the germline V gene. The V and J ends lost 1 base and 7 bases respectively, with 19 bases between them. The CDR3 spans 16 residues.

This chain connects TRBV7-8 to TRBJ2-1; TRBD2 agrees at 11 bases. The CDR3 has 14 residues. CDR1 and CDR2 (germline): SGHVS, FQNEAQ. J was trimmed by 7 bases and V by 3 bases; bases with no gene match: 2. Written as DNA, the CDR3 is TGTGCCAGCAGCTTGACTAGCGGGGTGAATGAGCAGTTCTTC. Protein product: CASSLTSGVNEQFF.

The chain combines TRBV5-6 with TRBJ1-1; no clear D. Germline CDR1 reads SGHDT; CDR2 reads YYEEEE. The CDR3 consists of 16 residues. With 3 bases removed from V and 6 bases from J, the gap between germline ends came to 21 bases. The CDR3 loop reads CASSYFRRGLVAEAFF. CDR3 sequence (DNA): TGTGCCAGCAGCTATTTCCGAAGAGGGTTGGTCGCTGAAGCTTTCTTT. The whole variable domain, filled in from reference TRBV5-6 and TRBJ1-1, reads DAGVTQSPTHLIKTRGQQVTLRCSPKSGHDTVSWYQQALGQGPQFIFQYYEEEERQRGNFPDRFSGHQFPNYSSELNVNALLLGDSALYLCASSYFRRGLVAEAFFGQGTRLTVV.

This sequence joins TRBV7-3 and TRBJ2-6, with unresolved D. Trimming removed 6 bases from V and 1 base from J, with 13 bases in between. This CDR3 has 16 residues. Germline lookup yields CDR1 SGHTA and CDR2 FQGTGA. CDR3 amino acids: CASSFGSSSGANVLTF. The CDR3 nucleotides are TGTGCCAGCAGTTTCGGGTCTTCATCTGGGGCCAACGTCCTGACTTTC.

The chain uses TRBV2 and TRBJ2-1, with TRBD1 identical over 7 bases. CDR1 SNHLY and CDR2 FYNNEI come from the germline V gene. The J segment lost 6 bases and the V segment lost 7 bases, leaving 6 bases of the junction unmatched. The CDR3 extends over 13 amino acids. The CDR3 nucleotides are TGTGCCAGCAATCCACAGGGGAGCAATGAGCAGTTCTTC. Translation gives CASNPQGSNEQFF.

Notes on this clone: One end of the junction does not line up with germline, which may come from a read error. V gene TRBV4-3 combines with J gene TRBJ2-3, with 15 bases lining up with TRBD2. The length of the CDR3 is 16 residues. Germline CDR1 LGHNA, CDR2 YSLEER. CDR3 residues: CASSQHDPGTSGGMDF. The CDR3 DNA is TGCGCCAGCAGCCAGCATGACCCCGGGACTAGCGGGGGGATGGATTTT.

In this sample, this clone turned up a few times. The chain is built from TRBV7-9 and TRBJ2-5, with D perhaps TRBD1 or TRBD2 (5 bases each). The ends were cut back, 2 bases at V and 5 bases at J, with 18 bases in the middle. CDR1 is SEHNR, CDR2 FQNEAQ, per germline (reference sequence). The CDR3 runs 16 residues. DNA of the CDR3: TGTGCCAGCAGCTTAAATGGGCAGGGACGGGTGGAGACCCAGTACTTC. As protein: CASSLNGQGRVETQYF.

The rearrangement joins TRBV7-8 to TRBJ1-2, with 7 bases aligning to TRBD1. V lost 0 bases, J lost 4 bases, and 2 bases stayed unmatched. Germline values: CDR1 SGHVS, CDR2 FQNEAQ. This CDR3 comprises 14 residues. Written as DNA, the CDR3 is TGTGCCAGCAGCTTAGCAGACAGGGTCTATGGCTACACCTTC. This codes for CASSLADRVYGYTF.

The chain combines TRBV30 with TRBJ2-7, with 7 bases identical to TRBD1. Germline CDR1 GTSNPN, CDR2 SVGIG (reference sequence). The CDR3 sequence is 15 residues long. After removal of 3 bases from V and 5 bases from J, the junction contained 13 bases not matched to a gene. In DNA, the CDR3 is TGTGCCTGGAGCCCCAGTGACAGGGTCAGCAACGAGCAGTACTTC. The encoded protein is CAWSPSDRVSNEQYF.

The chain carries TRBV7-9 and TRBJ2-2; D is possibly TRBD2 (6 bases). The V gene's germline CDR1 is SEHNR and CDR2 FQNEAQ (reference sequence). V lost 5 bases to trimming and J lost 4 bases, with 11 bases between them. The CDR3 totals 14 residues. DNA for the CDR3: TGTGCCAGCAGCATACTCGGGGGCACCGGGGAGCTGTTTTTT. This codes for CASSILGGTGELFF.

This clone was seen once. This rearrangement joins TRBV5-1 to TRBJ1-2, with D uncertain. Germline assignment: CDR1 SGHRS and CDR2 YFSETQ. The CDR3 runs 14 residues. The V gene lost 0 bases and the J gene lost 8 bases, with 14 bases spanning the gap. CDR3 region: CASSLAGPNLGYTF. CDR3 sequence (DNA): TGCGCCAGCAGCTTGGCCGGACCCAACCTCGGCTACACCTTC.

The chain couples TRBV5-1 to TRBJ1-2; 8 bases line up with TRBD1. Germline V gene sequence: CDR1 SGHRS, CDR2 YFSETQ. Trimming removed 4 bases from V and 4 bases from J; junction bases left unmatched: 6. This CDR3 region has 14 residues. This chain's CDR3 is CASSQGTGSYGYTF. As DNA, the CDR3 is TGCGCCAGCAGCCAAGGGACAGGATCCTATGGCTACACCTTC.

CDR3 nucleotides: TGTGCCAGCAGGGGCACCGAAGGTGTCGTGGGGCACACTGAAGCTTTCTTT. Its protein is CASRGTEGVVGHTEAFF. The chain links TRBV7-9 to TRBJ1-1; D may be TRBD1 (5 bases). V lost 6 bases to trimming and J lost 3 bases, with 23 bases between them. Germline lookup yields CDR1 SEHNR and CDR2 FQNEAQ (reference sequence). This CDR3 is built from 17 residues. The full variable domain, rest sourced from reference TRBV7-9 and TRBJ1-1, is DTGVSQNPRHKITKRGQNVTFRCDPISEHNRLYWYRQTLGQGPEFLTYFQNEAQLEKSRLLSDRFSAERPKGSFSTLEIQRTEQGDSAMYLCASRGTEGVVGHTEAFFGQGTRLTVV.

The chain is built from TRBV9 and TRBJ2-3; D is undetermined. Germline lookup yields CDR1 SGDLS and CDR2 YYNGEE. The CDR3 is 15 residues long. Trimming cost V 2 bases and J 0 bases, with 10 bases left between them. The CDR3 loop reads CASSVELYSTDTQYF. DNA for the CDR3: TGTGCCAGCAGCGTCGAACTCTATAGCACAGATACGCAGTATTTT.

This rearrangement joins TRBV2 to TRBJ2-1; no clear D. Trimming stripped 4 bases from V and 2 bases from J, with 9 bases between. In germline, CDR1 is SNHLY, CDR2 FYNNEI. This CDR3 spans 14 amino acids. CDR3 protein: CASSVGFTYNEQFF. DNA for the CDR3: TGTGCCAGCAGTGTCGGCTTTACCTACAATGAGCAGTTCTTC.

The chain is built from TRBV5-4 and TRBJ1-2, with D hard to call. Looked up from germline, CDR1 is SGHNT and CDR2 is YYREEE (reference sequence). Trimming removed 4 bases at V and 9 bases at J, with 13 bases between. CDR3 size: 12 residues. CDR3 coding DNA: TGTGCCAGCAGCCCCTCGGGAATACGCTACACCTTC. Translation: CASSPSGIRYTF.

This rearrangement joins TRBV27 to TRBJ2-2; TRBD1 is a possible D gene (6 bases). V lost 6 bases, J lost 1 base, and 15 bases lay in between. Germline loops: CDR1 MNHEY, CDR2 SMNVEV (reference sequence). This CDR3 contains 16 residues. The CDR3 is CASSHLPRGNTGELFF. In DNA, the CDR3 is TGTGCCAGCAGCCACCTTCCCAGGGGGAACACCGGGGAGCTGTTTTTT.

This clone was recorded once. This chain uses TRBV6-6 with TRBJ2-7; D ambiguous. This CDR3 has 12 amino acids. CDR1 and CDR2 (germline): MNHNY, SVGAGI (reference sequence). The germline V and J ends were trimmed by 5 bases and 9 bases, with 14 bases remaining between them. The CDR3 DNA is TGTGCCAGCAGTCCCGACCCTAAGGGGCAGTACTTC. It specifies CASSPDPKGQYF.

The rearrangement joins TRBV2 to TRBJ2-5; 11 nucleotides line up with TRBD2. The germline CDR1 and CDR2 sequences are SNHLY and FYNNEI. V was clipped by 8 bases and J by 14 bases; unmatched bases: 13. The CDR3 runs 13 residues. This chain's CDR3 is CASAASGGPGPYF. The CDR3 bases are TGTGCCAGCGCCGCTAGCGGGGGGCCGGGACCCTACTTC.

This chain joins TRBV19 and TRBJ2-2; TRBD2 matches 14 bases. Germline values: CDR1 LNHDA, CDR2 SQIVND (reference sequence). V was pared by 6 bases and J by 7 bases, with 4 bases of the junction left unmatched. The CDR3 consists of 15 residues. CDR3 in DNA: TGTGCCAGTAGGGGGACTAGCGGGGGCCTCGGGGAGCTGTTTTTT. It is translated as CASRGTSGGLGELFF.

The chain carries TRBV28 and TRBJ1-1; perhaps TRBD1 as D (5 bases). The CDR3 consists of 13 residues. CDR1 MDHEN and CDR2 SYDVKM come from the germline V gene. V gave up 3 bases and J gave up 5 bases, with 10 bases separating them. The DNA for the CDR3 is TGTGCCAGCAGTTTGGGACCGGGTACTGAAGCTTTCTTT. Its translation: CASSLGPGTEAFF.